This T cell receptor beta chain originates from a study of relationships among human T cell subsets. About this clonotype itself: Its antigen is unidentified.

The Th1 cells were the flow-through after CD25, CD56 and CD294 bead selections. The T cell receptor alpha and beta CDR3 regions were amplified from mRNA by semiquantitative ARM-PCR. ARM-PCR used tagged nested gene-specific primers, then communal superprimers for exponential amplification. TCRdb ran MiXCR on the multiplex PCR reads and lists one entry per CDR3 protein. Here the sample spans 10,000 to 15,000 distinct CDR3 sequences, about 67% being singletons. CDR3 length equals 13 residues. CDR1 is SQVTM and CDR2 is ANQGSEA in the germline V gene. V was pared by 3 bases and J by 5 bases, with 11 bases between. Study-wide results and limits: Substantial CDR3 sharing among Th1, Th2 and regulatory cells suggested stochastic fate choice.

The clonotype originates from a man aged 40-55 years in good health. Sequenced: CD4+ Th1 cells sorted from blood. V and J are TRBV29-1 and TRBJ1-5; no definite D call. CDR3 nucleotide sequence: TGCAGCGTTGAGATTGGTTCGCATCAGCCCCAGCATTTT. This gives the protein CSVEIGSHQPQHF. The whole variable domain, remainder taken from reference TRBV29-1 and TRBJ1-5, is SAVISQKPSRDICQRGTSLTIQCQVDSQVTMMFWYRQQPGQSLTLIATANQGSEATYESGFVIDKFPISRPNLTFSTLTVSNMSPEDSSIYLCSVEIGSHQPQHFGDGTRLSIL.